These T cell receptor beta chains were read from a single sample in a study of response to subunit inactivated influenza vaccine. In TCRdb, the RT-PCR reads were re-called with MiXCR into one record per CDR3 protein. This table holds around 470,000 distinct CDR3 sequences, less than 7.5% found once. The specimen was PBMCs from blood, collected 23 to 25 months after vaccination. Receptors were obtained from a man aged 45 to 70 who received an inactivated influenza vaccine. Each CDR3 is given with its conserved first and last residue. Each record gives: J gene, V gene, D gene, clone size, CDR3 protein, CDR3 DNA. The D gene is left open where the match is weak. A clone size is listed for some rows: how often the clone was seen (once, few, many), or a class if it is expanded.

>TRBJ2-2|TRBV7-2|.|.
CASSPRVGTADTGELFF
TGTGCCAGCAGCCCCAGAGTCGGGACCGCGGACACCGGGGAGCTGTTTTTT
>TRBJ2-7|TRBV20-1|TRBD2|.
CSARGRDHEQYF
TGCAGTGCTAGGGGGAGGGACCACGAGCAGTACTTC
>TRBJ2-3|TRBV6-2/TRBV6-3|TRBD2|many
CASTTSGRETDTQYF
TGTGCCAGCACGACTAGCGGGAGGGAAACAGATACGCAGTATTTT
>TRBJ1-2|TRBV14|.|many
CASSQEVGTYGYTF
TGTGCCAGCAGCCAAGAAGTTGGGACCTATGGCTACACCTTC
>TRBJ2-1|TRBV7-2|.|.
CASSSSPAAMYFF
TGTGCCAGCAGCTCATCCCCGGCGGCCATGTATTTCTTC
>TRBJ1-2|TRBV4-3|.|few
CASSQDGGHNYGYTF
TGCGCCAGCAGCCAAGATGGCGGGCATAACTATGGCTACACCTTC
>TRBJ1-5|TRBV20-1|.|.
CSARARGHSNQPQHF
TGCAGTGCTAGAGCCCGTGGGCATAGCAATCAGCCCCAGCATTTT
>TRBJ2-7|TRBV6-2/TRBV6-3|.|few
CASSWAGLYEQYF
TGTGCCAGCAGTTGGGCGGGGTTATACGAGCAGTACTTC
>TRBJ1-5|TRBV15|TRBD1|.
CATSRGQENQPQHF
TGTGCCACCAGCAGGGGACAGGAGAATCAGCCCCAGCATTTT
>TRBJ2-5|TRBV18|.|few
CASSGDFQETQYF
TGTGCCAGCTCCGGGGATTTTCAGGAGACCCAGTACTTC
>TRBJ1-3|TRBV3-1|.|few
CASSQNGFSGNTIYF
TGTGCCAGCAGCCAAAACGGATTCTCTGGAAACACCATATATTTT
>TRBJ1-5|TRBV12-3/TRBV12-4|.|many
CASSLRAGGAGANQPQHF
TGTGCCAGCAGTTTAAGGGCCGGCGGGGCAGGCGCCAATCAGCCCCAGCATTTT
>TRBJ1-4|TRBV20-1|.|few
CSARQGTIQREKLFF
TGCAGTGCTAGACAGGGGACTATACAACGTGAAAAACTGTTTTTT
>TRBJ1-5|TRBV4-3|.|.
CASSQDWGRVGQPQHF
TGCGCCAGCAGCCAAGATTGGGGCAGGGTGGGTCAGCCCCAGCATTTT
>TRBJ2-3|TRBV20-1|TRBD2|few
CSAKLAGGPGSQYF
TGCAGTGCTAAGCTAGCGGGGGGGCCGGGATCGCAGTATTTT
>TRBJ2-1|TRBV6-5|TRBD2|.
CASSTMGTSGSINEQFF
TGTGCCAGCAGTACTATGGGGACTAGCGGGTCGATCAATGAGCAGTTCTTC
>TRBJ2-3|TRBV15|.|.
CATSRVSHTQYF
TGTGCCACCAGCAGAGTGTCGCATACGCAGTATTTT
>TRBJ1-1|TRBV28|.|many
CASNLFGQVRYTEAFF
TGTGCCAGCAACCTATTCGGGCAGGTGAGGTACACTGAAGCTTTCTTT
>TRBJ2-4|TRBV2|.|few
CASTLLQAVYF
TGTGCCAGCACCCTCCTACAGGCCGTGTACTTC
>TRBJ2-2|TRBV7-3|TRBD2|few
CASSLNSGRARGELFF
TGTGCCAGCAGCCTGAATAGCGGGAGGGCCCGCGGGGAGCTGTTTTTT
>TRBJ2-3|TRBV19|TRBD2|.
CASSWTSGIGDTQYF
TGTGCCAGTAGTTGGACTAGCGGGATTGGAGATACGCAGTATTTT
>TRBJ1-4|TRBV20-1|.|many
CSARGDLGEKLFF
TGCAGTGCTAGAGGGGACTTGGGTGAAAAACTGTTTTTT
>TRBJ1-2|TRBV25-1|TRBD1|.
CASREGAQGDYGYTF
TGTGCCAGCAGGGAGGGGGCCCAGGGTGACTATGGCTACACCTTC
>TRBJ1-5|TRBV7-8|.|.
CASSLEGGHSNQPQHF
TGTGCCAGCAGCTTAGAGGGGGGCCATAGCAATCAGCCCCAGCATTTT
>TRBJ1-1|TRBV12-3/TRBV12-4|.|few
CASSLFGVTEAFF
TGTGCCAGCAGTTTATTCGGGGTCACTGAAGCTTTCTTT
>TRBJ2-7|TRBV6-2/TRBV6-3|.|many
CASKVPGGSSYEQYF
TGTGCCAGCAAAGTTCCCGGCGGAAGCTCCTACGAGCAGTACTTC
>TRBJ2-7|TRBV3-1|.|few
CASSQVPGAEQYF
TGTGCCAGCAGCCAAGTCCCAGGGGCCGAGCAGTACTTC
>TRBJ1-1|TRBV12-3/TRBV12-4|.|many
CASSNTGNTEAFF
TGTGCCAGCAGCAATACAGGGAACACTGAAGCTTTCTTT
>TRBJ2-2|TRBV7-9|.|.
CASSLALVGELFF
TGTGCCAGCAGCTTAGCTCTGGTCGGGGAGCTGTTTTTT
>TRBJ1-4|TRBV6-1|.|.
CASSPSNRVSREKLFF
TGTGCCAGCAGCCCGAGCAATCGGGTTAGTCGGGAAAAACTGTTTTTT
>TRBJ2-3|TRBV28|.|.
CASSSSSGVLFTDTQYF
TGTGCCAGCAGTTCCTCCTCGGGGGTCCTATTCACAGATACGCAGTATTTT
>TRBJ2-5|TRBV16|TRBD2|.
CASSQFLPRGKQETQYF
TGTGCCAGCAGCCAATTCTTACCGCGGGGGAAACAAGAGACCCAGTACTTC
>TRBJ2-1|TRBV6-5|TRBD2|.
CASSYGDGGAGQQFF
TGTGCCAGCAGTTATGGTGACGGGGGGGCCGGTCAGCAGTTCTTC
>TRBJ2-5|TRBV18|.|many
CASSPGQNQETQYF
TGTGCCAGCTCACCGGGACAAAACCAAGAGACCCAGTACTTC
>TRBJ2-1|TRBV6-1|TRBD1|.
CASRGWSTGVGNEQFF
TGTGCCAGCAGGGGCTGGTCGACAGGGGTTGGCAATGAGCAGTTCTTC
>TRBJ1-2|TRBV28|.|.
CASSFGDGGYGYTF
TGTGCCAGCAGTTTCGGGGACGGGGGGTATGGCTACACCTTC
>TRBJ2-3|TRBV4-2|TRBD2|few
CASTQGLAGTDTQYF
TGTGCCAGCACTCAAGGACTAGCGGGAACAGATACGCAGTATTTT
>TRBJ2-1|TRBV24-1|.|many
CATSDTAVPNEQFF
TGTGCCACCAGTGATACGGCAGTACCAAACGAGCAGTTCTTC
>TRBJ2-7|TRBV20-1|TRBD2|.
CSASLRGALSYEQYF
TGCAGTGCTAGTTTGCGGGGGGCACTCTCCTACGAGCAGTACTTC
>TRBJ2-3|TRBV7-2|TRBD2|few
CASSLGLAVPVTQYF
TGTGCCAGCAGCTTAGGGCTAGCGGTTCCTGTTACGCAGTATTTT
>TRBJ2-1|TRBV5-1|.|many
CASSASLGGYNEQFF
TGCGCCAGCAGCGCTAGCCTGGGCGGCTACAATGAGCAGTTCTTC
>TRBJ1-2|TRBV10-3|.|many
CATLHDGAAGDGYTF
TGTGCCACCCTGCACGACGGGGCGGCGGGGGATGGCTACACCTTC
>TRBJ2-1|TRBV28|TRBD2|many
CASSLTRESYNEQFF
TGTGCCAGCAGTTTAACGCGGGAGTCCTACAATGAGCAGTTCTTC
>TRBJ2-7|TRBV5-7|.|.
CASGSGLGVVEQYF
TGTGCCAGCGGCTCCGGGCTGGGAGTTGTCGAGCAGTACTTC
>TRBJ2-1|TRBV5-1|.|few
CASSLAPGQNEQFF
TGCGCCAGCAGCTTGGCGCCCGGACAGAATGAGCAGTTCTTC
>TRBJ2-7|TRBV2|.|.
CASSERLTGEQYF
TGTGCCAGCAGTGAGAGGTTAACGGGCGAGCAGTACTTC
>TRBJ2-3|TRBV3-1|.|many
CASSQDGRAAQYF
TGTGCCAGCAGCCAAGATGGAAGGGCCGCGCAGTATTTT
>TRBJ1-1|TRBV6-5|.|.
CASSYGGLSPEAFF
TGTGCCAGCAGTTACGGGGGCTTATCTCCCGAAGCTTTCTTT
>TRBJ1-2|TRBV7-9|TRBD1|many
CASRRQGDNYGYTF
TGTGCCAGCAGGAGACAGGGGGATAACTATGGCTACACCTTC
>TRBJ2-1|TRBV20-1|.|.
CSAPYRGSSGNEQFF
TGCAGTGCTCCTTATCGGGGTTCGTCGGGCAATGAGCAGTTCTTC
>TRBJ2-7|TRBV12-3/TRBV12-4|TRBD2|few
CASKSRGGSYEQYF
TGTGCCAGCAAAAGCCGCGGGGGGTCGTACGAGCAGTACTTC
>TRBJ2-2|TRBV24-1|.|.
CATSDRNTGELFF
TGTGCCACCAGTGATCGCAACACCGGGGAGCTGTTTTTT
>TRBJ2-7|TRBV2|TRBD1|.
CASSIRDRSSYEQYF
TGTGCCAGCAGCATCCGGGACAGGTCCTCCTACGAGCAGTACTTC